These T cell receptor beta chains were read from a single sample in a study of T cell changes during pregnancy in multiple sclerosis. Data came from immunoSEQ multiplex PCR; TCRdb stores just in-frame clones and leaves some out. The data show roughly 69,000 clones, approximately 90% seen once. The sample here was peripheral blood, taken in the third trimester of pregnancy. The receptor source for this set is a female donor with multiple sclerosis, enrolled in a pregnancy study. Each CDR3 is given with its conserved first and last residue. The D gene is left open where the match is weak. Clone size, where shown, is once, few, many, or a class for clones that have expanded.

D gene,clone size,V gene,J gene,CDR3 protein,CDR3 DNA
TRBD1,NA,TRBV4-3,TRBJ2-3,CASSQDRGLGADTQYF,TGCGCCAGCAGCCAAGACAGGGGGCTAGGGGCAGATACGCAGTATTTT
NA,NA,TRBV27,TRBJ2-7,CASSLSPPQGTYEQYF,TGTGCCAGCAGTTTATCCCCCCCACAGGGCACCTACGAGCAGTACTTC
NA,NA,TRBV19,TRBJ1-5,CASSMRHRDSNQPQHF,TGTGCCAGTAGTATGAGGCACAGGGATAGCAATCAGCCCCAGCATTTT
TRBD1,NA,TRBV2,TRBJ1-4,CASVTGFNEKLFF,TGTGCCAGCGTGACAGGGTTTAATGAAAAACTGTTTTTT
NA,NA,TRBV6-5,TRBJ2-7,CASSLVPRGEQYF,TGTGCCAGCAGTTTAGTCCCCCGAGGCGAGCAGTACTTC
TRBD1,NA,TRBV7-6,TRBJ2-7,CASSFPRTGGSYEQYF,TGTGCCAGCAGCTTCCCCCGGACAGGGGGCTCCTACGAGCAGTACTTC
NA,NA,TRBV11-3,TRBJ2-1,CASSHSHNEQFF,TGTGCCAGCAGCCACAGTCACAATGAGCAGTTCTTC
NA,NA,TRBV7-2,TRBJ1-2,CASSFAGHYGYTF,TGTGCCAGCAGCTTTGCGGGACACTATGGCTACACCTTC
TRBD1,NA,TRBV5-5,TRBJ2-5,CASSLVGQGHQETQYF,TGTGCCAGCAGCTTGGTCGGACAGGGACACCAAGAGACCCAGTACTTC
NA,NA,TRBV5-6,TRBJ1-1,CASSLQGSNTEAFF,TGTGCCAGCAGCTTGCAGGGATCGAACACTGAAGCTTTCTTT
NA,NA,TRBV19,TRBJ2-2,CASSPQGGELFF,TGTGCCAGTAGTCCCCAGGGAGGGGAGCTGTTTTTT
NA,NA,TRBV15,TRBJ2-6,CATSRDRESGANVLTF,TGTGCCACCAGCAGGGACAGAGAGTCAGGGGCCAACGTCCTGACTTTC
NA,NA,TRBV18,TRBJ1-2,CASSPKTGGNYGYTF,TGTGCCAGCTCACCGAAGACAGGAGGTAACTATGGCTACACCTTC
TRBD2,few,TRBV29-1,TRBJ2-5,CSVGRGGPETQYF,TGCAGCGTTGGCCGGGGGGGTCCAGAGACCCAGTACTTC
NA,NA,TRBV6-6,TRBJ1-1,CATLPGGSSTEAFF,TGTGCCACCCTTCCGGGGGGCTCTAGCACTGAAGCTTTCTTT
NA,NA,TRBV29-1,TRBJ2-7,CSVEGKRSTGYEQYF,TGCAGCGTTGAAGGGAAGAGGTCCACTGGCTACGAGCAGTACTTC
NA,NA,TRBV5-6,TRBJ1-4,CASSLAADEKLFF,TGTGCCAGCAGCTTGGCCGCAGATGAAAAACTGTTTTTT
TRBD2,NA,TRBV4-3,TRBJ2-5,CASSQGGGTQETQYF,TGCGCCAGCAGCCAAGGGGGAGGGACCCAAGAGACCCAGTACTTC
TRBD2,NA,TRBV5-5,TRBJ2-7,CASSSRSSGGFYEQYF,TGTGCCAGCAGCTCCCGGAGTAGCGGGGGTTTCTACGAGCAGTACTTC
NA,NA,TRBV10-3,TRBJ2-2,CAISEVGPGELFF,TGTGCCATCAGTGAGGTGGGGCCCGGGGAGCTGTTTTTT
NA,NA,TRBV2,TRBJ1-2,CASHTNHGYTF,TGTGCCAGCCACACCAATCATGGCTACACCTTC
TRBD2,NA,TRBV7-8,TRBJ2-3,CASSLYSGGGTDTQYF,TGTGCCAGCAGCTTATATAGCGGGGGCGGCACAGATACGCAGTATTTT
NA,NA,TRBV21-1,TRBJ2-3,CASSSRESTDTQYF,TGTGCCAGCAGCTCACGCGAGAGCACAGATACGCAGTATTTT
TRBD1,NA,TRBV5-4,TRBJ1-1,CASRRRDSNTEAFF,TGTGCCAGTAGACGCCGGGACAGCAACACTGAAGCTTTCTTT
NA,NA,TRBV27,TRBJ1-1,CASSFGGRMNTEAFF,TGTGCCAGCAGTTTCGGAGGCAGGATGAACACTGAAGCTTTCTTT
TRBD1,NA,TRBV2,TRBJ2-3,CASRAGTGGFGTDTQYF,TGTGCCAGCAGGGCAGGGACAGGGGGCTTCGGCACAGATACGCAGTATTTT
TRBD1,NA,TRBV5-4,TRBJ2-7,CASSRAGQGAYEQYF,TGTGCCAGCAGCCGAGCGGGACAGGGGGCCTACGAGCAGTACTTC
NA,NA,TRBV9,TRBJ2-7,CASSPRESSYEQYF,TGTGCCAGCAGCCCTAGAGAGAGCTCCTACGAGCAGTACTTC
TRBD1,NA,TRBV29-1,TRBJ1-4,CSASRGRNEKLFF,TGCAGCGCCAGCAGGGGGCGGAATGAAAAACTGTTTTTT
NA,few,TRBV4-1,TRBJ1-4,CASSKRSEKLFF,TGCGCCAGCAGCAAACGGAGCGAAAAACTGTTTTTT
TRBD1,NA,TRBV7-8,TRBJ1-2,CASSLLGQGRLNYGYTF,TGTGCCAGCAGCTTATTGGGACAGGGGCGCCTTAACTATGGCTACACCTTC
NA,NA,TRBV11-2,TRBJ2-4,CASSLGKGGFGF,TGTGCCAGCAGCTTAGGGAAGGGGGGGTTCGGCTTC
TRBD2,NA,TRBV12-5,TRBJ2-3,CASGLVQDGLASTDTQYF,TGTGCTAGTGGTTTGGTACAAGACGGACTAGCTAGCACAGATACGCAGTATTTT
TRBD2,NA,TRBV7-2,TRBJ2-6,CASSSHISGGWTGANVLTF,TGTGCCAGCAGCTCCCATATATCCGGGGGGTGGACTGGGGCCAACGTCCTGACTTTC
TRBD1,NA,TRBV25-1,TRBJ1-1,CASSEFGQGKAEAFF,TGTGCCAGCAGTGAATTCGGACAGGGGAAGGCGGAAGCTTTCTTT
NA,NA,TRBV28,TRBJ1-2,CASSSDRETHFGYTF,TGTGCCAGCAGTTCGGACAGAGAAACACACTTTGGCTACACCTTC
NA,NA,TRBV10-1,TRBJ2-1,CASILGGQYNEQFF,TGCGCCAGCATTTTAGGGGGACAATACAATGAGCAGTTCTTC